These T cell receptor beta chains were read from a single sample in a study of cytomegalovirus exposure and HLA in healthy donors. TCRdb's copy holds only in-frame clones and misses some; the assay was immunoSEQ multiplex PCR. The data show approximately 160,000 clones, over 85% seen once. Sequenced sample: PBMCs. Receptor source: a man aged 18 to 29 in good health and CMV-seropositive. Both conserved end residues are part of each CDR3. A D gene is named only where the DNA matches it firmly. Size is stated for part of the rows, as once, few or many counts, or as a class when the clone is expanded.

V	J	size	D	CDR3	DNA
TRBV18	TRBJ2-3	NA	NA	CASSPQGWGTDTQYF	TGTGCCAGCTCACCGCAGGGGTGGGGCACAGATACGCAGTATTTT
TRBV6-5	TRBJ1-1	NA	TRBD1	CASGTGVNTEAFF	TGTGCCAGCGGTACAGGGGTGAACACTGAAGCTTTCTTT
TRBV6-5	TRBJ2-2	NA	NA	CASSYSQNTGELFF	TGTGCCAGCAGTTACTCCCAGAACACCGGGGAGCTGTTTTTT
TRBV7-9	TRBJ1-2	NA	NA	CASSDDGEFNYGYTF	TGTGCCAGCAGCGATGACGGAGAATTTAACTATGGCTACACCTTC
TRBV30	TRBJ2-7	NA	TRBD1	CAWSRPDRAGEQYF	TGTGCCTGGAGTCGGCCGGACAGGGCTGGCGAGCAGTACTTC
TRBV5-1	TRBJ2-2	once	NA	CASTLQVQGPVTGELFF	TGCGCCAGCACCCTTCAGGTTCAGGGTCCCGTCACCGGGGAGCTGTTTTTT
TRBV5-1	TRBJ2-1	NA	TRBD2	CASSPTGTSGRLSSYNEQFF	TGCGCCAGCAGCCCAACCGGGACTAGCGGGAGATTGAGCTCCTACAATGAGCAGTTCTTC
TRBV19	TRBJ2-7	once	TRBD2	CASSTPLAGGREQYF	TGTGCCAGTAGTACCCCTCTAGCGGGAGGGCGCGAGCAGTACTTC
TRBV14	TRBJ2-7	NA	NA	CASSPSRVGEQYF	TGTGCCAGCAGCCCCTCGCGGGTCGGGGAGCAGTACTTC
TRBV5-1	TRBJ2-7	NA	NA	CASSSPPEIPEQYF	TGCGCCAGCAGCTCTCCACCTGAGATCCCCGAGCAGTACTTC
TRBV19	TRBJ1-5	NA	NA	CASSPSQGSRGNQPQHF	TGTGCCAGTAGCCCTTCACAGGGTTCGAGGGGCAATCAGCCCCAGCATTTT
TRBV7-9	TRBJ2-1	NA	TRBD2	CASSTRLAGVYNEQFF	TGTGCCAGCAGCACCAGACTAGCGGGAGTGTACAATGAGCAGTTCTTC
TRBV7-3	TRBJ2-1	NA	TRBD1	CASSLGQGGSNEQFF	TGTGCCAGCAGCCTAGGACAGGGAGGTAGCAATGAGCAGTTCTTC
TRBV5-8	TRBJ2-7	NA	NA	CASSTGLTPYEQYF	TGTGCCAGCAGCACGGGACTCACGCCTTACGAGCAGTACTTC
TRBV6-1	TRBJ1-1	once	NA	CASSDQGTNTEAFF	TGTGCCAGCAGTGATCAGGGAACGAACACTGAAGCTTTCTTT
TRBV21-1	TRBJ2-5	NA	NA	CASSKLAGGPLGVETQYF	TGTGCCAGCAGCAAATTAGCGGGAGGGCCTTTAGGTGTAGAGACCCAGTACTTC
TRBV27	TRBJ2-7	NA	NA	CASSLWEEGEQYF	TGTGCCAGCAGTTTATGGGAGGAAGGGGAGCAGTACTTC
TRBV7-2	TRBJ1-4	NA	NA	CASSLQSGNEKLFF	TGTGCCAGCAGCCTACAGAGTGGGAATGAAAAACTGTTTTTT
TRBV19	TRBJ2-7	NA	NA	CASSIFGGSPQYEQYF	TGTGCCAGTAGTATCTTCGGGGGTAGCCCCCAATACGAGCAGTACTTC
TRBV29-1	TRBJ1-1	NA	NA	CSVENAGGQEIF	TGCAGCGTTGAAAACGCGGGTGGCCAGGAGATCTTT
TRBV7-8	TRBJ2-7	NA	TRBD2	CASSLVLAGVKDAYEQYF	TGTGCCAGCAGCTTAGTACTAGCGGGAGTGAAAGACGCCTACGAGCAGTACTTC
TRBV19	TRBJ1-1	medium-sized	NA	CASSIDSPNTEAFF	TGTGCCAGTAGTATAGATAGCCCCAACACTGAAGCTTTCTTT
TRBV5-6	TRBJ1-2	NA	TRBD1	CASFLGQEYGYTF	TGTGCCAGCTTTTTGGGACAGGAGTATGGCTACACCTTC
TRBV9	TRBJ2-2	NA	NA	CASSVAPGHTGELFF	TGTGCCAGCAGCGTAGCTCCGGGTCACACCGGGGAGCTGTTTTTT
TRBV7-6	TRBJ2-5	NA	NA	CASSLNSLQETQYF	TGTGCCAGCAGCTTAAATTCTCTCCAAGAGACCCAGTACTTC
TRBV9	TRBJ2-7	NA	NA	CASSVATSSEQYF	TGTGCCAGCAGCGTAGCCACTAGTTCCGAGCAGTACTTC
TRBV7-9	TRBJ2-2	NA	NA	CASRPPSTNTGELFF	TGTGCCAGCAGACCCCCGAGTACGAACACCGGGGAGCTGTTTTTT
TRBV28	TRBJ1-2	NA	TRBD1	CASSSGQGNGYTF	TGTGCCAGCAGTTCTGGACAGGGGAATGGCTACACCTTC
TRBV27	TRBJ2-3	NA	TRBD1	CASIYTRDRELDTQYF	TGTGCCAGCATCTACACCCGGGACAGGGAATTGGATACGCAGTATTTT
TRBV4-1	TRBJ2-1	NA	NA	CASSRSGSYNEQFF	TGCGCCAGCAGCCGGAGCGGCTCCTACAATGAGCAGTTCTTC
TRBV2	TRBJ2-1	NA	TRBD2	CASSNGLVGNEQFF	TGTGCCAGCAGCAACGGACTAGTCGGGAATGAGCAGTTCTTC
TRBV6-5	TRBJ1-1	NA	TRBD1	CASSYRQGDTEAFF	TGTGCCAGCAGTTACAGACAGGGAGATACTGAAGCTTTCTTT